This T cell receptor (beta chain) originates from a study of identifying expanded T cells in peripheral blood. During the collection period, no donor immune events like infections were recorded. A word on this clone: The antigen is unknown.

Whole-study results and caveats: Roughly two-week clone count variance significantly increased as total template count grew. Roughly 1.1 clones differed between technical replicates, versus roughly 16 and 20 over time.

Trimming left V 4 bases short and J 2 bases short, with 12 bases between. This CDR3 contains 14 residues. The V gene's germline CDR1 is SGHDT and CDR2 YYEEEE. Libraries were prepared by immunoSEQ multiplex PCR; TCRdb keeps only in-frame clonotypes and omits some of them. Seen here are 130,000 or so clones, approximately 88% observed once, and the top ten hold roughly 3.3%. This chain links TRBV5-6 with TRBJ1-1; D not resolved. Sequencing input: blood. This receptor was obtained from a person aged 18 to 75 in good health. The CDR3 loop is CASSPLRGNTEAFF. DNA for the CDR3: TGTGCCAGCAGCCCACTACGGGGAAACACTGAAGCTTTCTTT.